This is a list of T cell receptor beta chains from one sample in a study of T cell responses to AZD1222 COVID-19 vaccine. The method was immunoSEQ multiplex PCR; TCRdb's version includes in-frame clones alone and lacks a portion of them. Among 90,000 to 150,000 clones listed, about nine tenths were seen once. The input for sequencing was peripheral blood, taken 28 days after the second AZD1222 dose. The receptors were sampled from an adult who received the AZD1222 COVID-19 vaccine. CDR3s include the opening cysteine and the closing phenylalanine or tryptophan. The D gene is left open where the match is weak. Size values are once, few and many counts, or a class for expanded clones, and some rows have none.

CDR3aa: CASSFKGAETQYF
CDR3nt: TGTGCCAGCAGCTTTAAGGGGGCCGAGACCCAGTACTTC
d_gene: TRBD1
v_gene: TRBV5-4
abundance: -
j_gene: TRBJ2-5

CDR3aa: CATARTANYEQYF
CDR3nt: TGTGCCACGGCGCGGACAGCGAATTACGAGCAGTACTTC
d_gene: -
v_gene: TRBV27
abundance: -
j_gene: TRBJ2-7

CDR3aa: CASSLMDTGELFF
CDR3nt: TGTGCCAGCAGCTTAATGGACACCGGGGAGCTGTTTTTT
d_gene: -
v_gene: TRBV7-3
abundance: -
j_gene: TRBJ2-2

CDR3aa: CASSGWIPGQGVNGYTF
CDR3nt: TGCGCCAGCAGTGGATGGATCCCGGGACAGGGGGTCAATGGCTACACCTTC
d_gene: TRBD1
v_gene: TRBV10-1
abundance: -
j_gene: TRBJ1-2

CDR3aa: CSAHALERAFF
CDR3nt: TGCAGTGCTCATGCATTGGAACGGGCTTTCTTT
d_gene: -
v_gene: TRBV20-1
abundance: -
j_gene: TRBJ1-1

CDR3aa: CASGTGWVDQPQHF
CDR3nt: TGTGCCAGTGGGACAGGATGGGTGGATCAGCCCCAGCATTTT
d_gene: TRBD1
v_gene: TRBV19
abundance: -
j_gene: TRBJ1-5

CDR3aa: CASSVGTTVNEQFF
CDR3nt: TGTGCCAGCAGCGTAGGGACGACAGTCAATGAGCAGTTCTTC
d_gene: -
v_gene: TRBV9
abundance: -
j_gene: TRBJ2-1

CDR3aa: CASSLEGRSEAFF
CDR3nt: TGTGCCAGCAGTTTAGAGGGACGGAGTGAAGCTTTCTTT
d_gene: -
v_gene: TRBV12-3/TRBV12-4
abundance: -
j_gene: TRBJ1-1

CDR3aa: CASSQGAQGSHEQYF
CDR3nt: TGTGCCAGCAGCCAAGGGGCCCAGGGGTCCCACGAGCAGTACTTC
d_gene: -
v_gene: TRBV4-2
abundance: few
j_gene: TRBJ2-7

CDR3aa: CASSQVLRSGGRDGGYTF
CDR3nt: TGCGCCAGCAGCCAAGTCCTTAGGTCAGGGGGAAGGGATGGTGGCTACACCTTC
d_gene: TRBD1
v_gene: TRBV4-1
abundance: -
j_gene: TRBJ1-2

CDR3aa: CASSQEESGWTTYNEQFF
CDR3nt: TGCGCCAGCAGCCAAGAAGAGTCGGGGTGGACGACCTACAATGAGCAGTTCTTC
d_gene: -
v_gene: TRBV4-1
abundance: -
j_gene: TRBJ2-1

CDR3aa: CAISDEAGGNEQFF
CDR3nt: TGTGCCATCAGTGATGAGGCCGGTGGGAATGAGCAGTTCTTC
d_gene: -
v_gene: TRBV10-3
abundance: once
j_gene: TRBJ2-1

CDR3aa: CASSLLGRDGYTF
CDR3nt: TGTGCCAGCAGCTTGCTAGGGAGGGATGGCTACACCTTC
d_gene: -
v_gene: TRBV5-6
abundance: -
j_gene: TRBJ1-2

CDR3aa: CAISAGTGGPGEQFF
CDR3nt: TGTGCCATCAGTGCAGGGACAGGGGGCCCGGGTGAGCAGTTCTTC
d_gene: TRBD1
v_gene: TRBV10-3
abundance: -
j_gene: TRBJ2-1

CDR3aa: CATSDRTSAETQYF
CDR3nt: TGTGCCACCAGTGACCGGACTAGCGCGGAGACCCAGTACTTC
d_gene: TRBD2
v_gene: TRBV24-1
abundance: -
j_gene: TRBJ2-5

CDR3aa: CARPGRADTQYF
CDR3nt: TGTGCCAGGCCAGGGCGGGCAGATACGCAGTATTTT
d_gene: -
v_gene: TRBV21-1
abundance: -
j_gene: TRBJ2-3

CDR3aa: CASTRDREETQYF
CDR3nt: TGTGCCAGCACAAGGGACAGGGAAGAGACCCAGTACTTC
d_gene: TRBD1
v_gene: TRBV2
abundance: few
j_gene: TRBJ2-5

CDR3aa: CASNPGGQLNGYTF
CDR3nt: TGTGCCAGCAACCCAGGGGGCCAGCTCAATGGCTACACCTTC
d_gene: TRBD1
v_gene: TRBV6-5
abundance: few
j_gene: TRBJ1-2

CDR3aa: CASRGLATEAFF
CDR3nt: TGCGCCAGCAGGGGTTTGGCCACTGAAGCTTTCTTT
d_gene: -
v_gene: TRBV5-1
abundance: -
j_gene: TRBJ1-1

CDR3aa: CASSQEGGGPDTQYF
CDR3nt: TGCGCCAGCAGCCAAGAGGGCGGGGGGCCAGATACGCAGTATTTT
d_gene: TRBD2
v_gene: TRBV4-3
abundance: few
j_gene: TRBJ2-3

CDR3aa: CASLPDRGAGELFF
CDR3nt: TGTGCCAGTCTTCCGGATCGCGGGGCCGGGGAGCTGTTTTTT
d_gene: -
v_gene: TRBV18
abundance: -
j_gene: TRBJ2-2

CDR3aa: CASSISLTPAYQPQHF
CDR3nt: TGTGCCAGTAGTATAAGTTTGACTCCCGCTTACCAGCCCCAGCATTTT
d_gene: -
v_gene: TRBV19
abundance: -
j_gene: TRBJ1-5

CDR3aa: CASSTDRALRGYTF
CDR3nt: TGTGCCAGCAGTACCGACAGGGCGTTGCGTGGCTACACCTTC
d_gene: TRBD1
v_gene: TRBV28
abundance: -
j_gene: TRBJ1-2

CDR3aa: CASSVGPYSNQPQHF
CDR3nt: TGTGCCAGCAGCGTAGGACCATATAGCAATCAGCCCCAGCATTTT
d_gene: -
v_gene: TRBV9
abundance: -
j_gene: TRBJ1-5

CDR3aa: CASSLRVRDTEAFF
CDR3nt: TGTGCCAGCAGCTTAAGGGTTAGAGACACTGAAGCTTTCTTT
d_gene: -
v_gene: TRBV11-2
abundance: once
j_gene: TRBJ1-1

CDR3aa: CASSPRTGYSPLHF
CDR3nt: TGTGCCAGCAGCCCACGGACGGGTTATTCACCCCTCCACTTT
d_gene: -
v_gene: TRBV7-2
abundance: -
j_gene: TRBJ1-6

CDR3aa: CAISGAGGAGYTF
CDR3nt: TGTGCCATCAGTGGGGCAGGGGGGGCTGGCTACACCTTC
d_gene: TRBD1
v_gene: TRBV10-3
abundance: -
j_gene: TRBJ1-2

CDR3aa: CASSGTPGGMNTEAFF
CDR3nt: TGTGCCAGCAGCGGAACACCAGGGGGCATGAACACTGAAGCTTTCTTT
d_gene: TRBD1
v_gene: TRBV5-4
abundance: -
j_gene: TRBJ1-1

CDR3aa: CASFNRQRNTEAFF
CDR3nt: TGTGCCAGTTTTAATCGACAGAGGAACACTGAAGCTTTCTTT
d_gene: -
v_gene: TRBV19
abundance: -
j_gene: TRBJ1-1

CDR3aa: CASSPPNRDGSGNTIYF
CDR3nt: TGTGCCAGCTCACCACCGAACAGGGATGGCTCTGGAAACACCATATATTTT
d_gene: -
v_gene: TRBV18
abundance: -
j_gene: TRBJ1-3

CDR3aa: CASSVEGGSEEKLFF
CDR3nt: TGTGCCAGCAGCGTAGAGGGCGGGAGCGAAGAAAAACTGTTTTTT
d_gene: -
v_gene: TRBV9
abundance: -
j_gene: TRBJ1-4

CDR3aa: CASSPPPVAFYNEQFF
CDR3nt: TGTGCCAGCAGTCCCCCCCCGGTGGCTTTCTACAATGAGCAGTTCTTC
d_gene: -
v_gene: TRBV7-2
abundance: -
j_gene: TRBJ2-1

CDR3aa: CARSLGVSVYYEQYF
CDR3nt: TGTGCCAGAAGCTTGGGTGTGAGCGTTTACTACGAGCAGTACTTC
d_gene: -
v_gene: TRBV5-3
abundance: -
j_gene: TRBJ2-7

CDR3aa: CASSPLALSNTEAFF
CDR3nt: TGTGCCAGCTCACCATTAGCGCTATCGAACACTGAAGCTTTCTTT
d_gene: -
v_gene: TRBV18
abundance: -
j_gene: TRBJ1-1

CDR3aa: CASRLGDLMNTEAFF
CDR3nt: TGCGCCAGTCGATTGGGGGACCTGATGAACACTGAAGCTTTCTTT
d_gene: -
v_gene: TRBV5-1
abundance: -
j_gene: TRBJ1-1

CDR3aa: CASSYRQGPQYF
CDR3nt: TGTGCCAGCAGTTACCGACAGGGACCGCAGTACTTC
d_gene: TRBD1
v_gene: TRBV6-5
abundance: -
j_gene: TRBJ2-7

CDR3aa: CASSLAVRANYGYTF
CDR3nt: TGTGCCAGCAGCTTAGCGGTCAGGGCTAACTATGGCTACACCTTC
d_gene: -
v_gene: TRBV7-9
abundance: -
j_gene: TRBJ1-2

CDR3aa: CATSRQGTEAFF
CDR3nt: TGTGCCACCAGCCGACAGGGCACTGAAGCTTTCTTT
d_gene: TRBD1
v_gene: TRBV15
abundance: -
j_gene: TRBJ1-1

CDR3aa: CASSLVDGTDTQYF
CDR3nt: TGCGCCAGCAGCTTGGTGGACGGCACAGATACGCAGTATTTT
d_gene: -
v_gene: TRBV5-1
abundance: -
j_gene: TRBJ2-3

CDR3aa: CASSVTGLDGYTF
CDR3nt: TGTGCCAGCAGTGTAACAGGGTTGGATGGCTACACCTTC
d_gene: -
v_gene: TRBV27
abundance: -
j_gene: TRBJ1-2

CDR3aa: CASSQQPAGQTRSEAFF
CDR3nt: TGTGCCAGCAGCCAACAACCGGCCGGACAGACAAGATCGGAAGCTTTCTTT
d_gene: -
v_gene: TRBV4-2
abundance: -
j_gene: TRBJ1-1

CDR3aa: CASEEPNYGYTF
CDR3nt: TGTGCCAGCGAGGAACCTAACTATGGCTACACCTTC
d_gene: -
v_gene: TRBV28
abundance: -
j_gene: TRBJ1-2

CDR3aa: CASSRGGLASGNTIYF
CDR3nt: TGCGCCAGCAGCCGGGGGGGACTGGCCTCTGGAAACACCATATATTTT
d_gene: -
v_gene: TRBV5-1
abundance: -
j_gene: TRBJ1-3

CDR3aa: CASSEGAFEAFF
CDR3nt: TGTGCCAGCAGTGAAGGGGCTTTTGAAGCTTTCTTT
d_gene: -
v_gene: TRBV28
abundance: -
j_gene: TRBJ1-1

CDR3aa: CASSISPRNQPQHF
CDR3nt: TGTGCCAGTAGTATATCCCCCCGTAATCAGCCCCAGCATTTT
d_gene: -
v_gene: TRBV19
abundance: -
j_gene: TRBJ1-5

CDR3aa: CASSLGKSAEAFF
CDR3nt: TGCGCCAGCAGCTTGGGCAAAAGCGCTGAAGCTTTCTTT
d_gene: -
v_gene: TRBV5-1
abundance: -
j_gene: TRBJ1-1

CDR3aa: CASSSPGGINSPLHF
CDR3nt: TGTGCCAGCAGTTCCCCGGGGGGGATTAATTCACCCCTCCACTTT
d_gene: -
v_gene: TRBV6-6
abundance: few
j_gene: TRBJ1-6

CDR3aa: CASSPGGGFYEQYF
CDR3nt: TGTGCCAGTAGCCCGGGGGGCGGGTTCTACGAGCAGTACTTC
d_gene: -
v_gene: TRBV19
abundance: -
j_gene: TRBJ2-7

CDR3aa: CASNLVGVGELFF
CDR3nt: TGTGCCAGCAACCTGGTGGGGGTCGGGGAGCTGTTTTTT
d_gene: -
v_gene: TRBV2
abundance: once
j_gene: TRBJ2-2

CDR3aa: CASHPRPGDSNQPQHF
CDR3nt: TGTGCCAGTCACCCCCGTCCAGGGGATAGCAATCAGCCCCAGCATTTT
d_gene: -
v_gene: TRBV19
abundance: -
j_gene: TRBJ1-5